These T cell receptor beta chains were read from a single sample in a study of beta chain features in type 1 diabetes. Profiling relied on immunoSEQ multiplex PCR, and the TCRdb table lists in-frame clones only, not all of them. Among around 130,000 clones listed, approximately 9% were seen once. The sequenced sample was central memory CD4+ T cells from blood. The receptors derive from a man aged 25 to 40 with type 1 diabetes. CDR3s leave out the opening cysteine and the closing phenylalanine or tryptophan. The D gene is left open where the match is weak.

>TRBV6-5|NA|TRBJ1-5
AGTGKDWQPQH
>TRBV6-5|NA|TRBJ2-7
ASSYRDRRDEQY
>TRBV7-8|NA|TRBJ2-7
ASTFFGAYEQY
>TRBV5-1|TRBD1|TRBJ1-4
ASSLMGQRNEKLF
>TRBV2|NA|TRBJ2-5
ASSPDGGLGTQY
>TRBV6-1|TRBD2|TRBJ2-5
ASSIAGGEETQY
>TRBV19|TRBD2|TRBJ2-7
ASSRGLAGVYEQY
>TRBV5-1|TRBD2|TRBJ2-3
ASSLGASGGADTQY
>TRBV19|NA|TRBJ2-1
ASSTNDRGITNEQF
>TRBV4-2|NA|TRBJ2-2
ASSQEGGRTGELF
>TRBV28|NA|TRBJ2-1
AAQQGTIRNEQF
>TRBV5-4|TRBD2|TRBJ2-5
ASSLEASGGLETQY
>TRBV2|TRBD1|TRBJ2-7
ASRAGTEDYEQY
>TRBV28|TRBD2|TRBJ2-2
ASTSGGTDTGELF
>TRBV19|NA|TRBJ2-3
ASSIPQGTDTQY
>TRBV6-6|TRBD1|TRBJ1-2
ASRGQVYGYT
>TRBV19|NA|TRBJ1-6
ASSIDRPSPLH
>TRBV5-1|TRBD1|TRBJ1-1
ASSFDPGQGAEAF
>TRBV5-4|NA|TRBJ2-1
ASSLGSGYNEQF
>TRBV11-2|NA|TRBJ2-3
ASLRGSSTDTQY
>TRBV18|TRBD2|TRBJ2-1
ASSPKSGGVYNEQF
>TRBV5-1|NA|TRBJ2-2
ASSLIAANTGELF
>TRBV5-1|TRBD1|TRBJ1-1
ASSIAGTGRTTEAF
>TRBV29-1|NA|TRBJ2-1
SVVAAGYNEQF
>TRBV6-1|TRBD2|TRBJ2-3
AISAGLAGTDTQY
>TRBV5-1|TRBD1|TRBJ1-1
ASSSQGAPGTEAF
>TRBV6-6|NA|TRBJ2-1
ASSYRGGGFDEQF
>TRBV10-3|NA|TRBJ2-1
AITGENEQF
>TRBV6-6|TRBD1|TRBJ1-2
ASSQDRDYGYT
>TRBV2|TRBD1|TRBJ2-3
ASSPQGAGTDTQY
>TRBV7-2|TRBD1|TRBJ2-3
ASSQGTGARTDTQY
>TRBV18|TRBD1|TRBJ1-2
ASSPGQGLSYGYT
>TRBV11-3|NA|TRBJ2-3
ASSFPGTDTQY
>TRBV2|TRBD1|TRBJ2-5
ASSSQGETQY
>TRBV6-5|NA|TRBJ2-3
ASSSRPDTQY